The rows below give T cell receptor beta chains drawn from one sample of a study of post-analysis software for immune sequencing data. TCRdb fed the PCR reads into MiXCR, producing one record per CDR3 protein. The sample shows 380,000 or so distinct CDR3 sequences, roughly 38% of them seen only once. Input material: blood. These TCRs come from a girl between 5 and 17 years old with multiple sclerosis. Each CDR3 is given without its conserved first and last residue.

>TRBV10-3|.
AISSRPGQGSEQY
>TRBV9|TRBJ2-3
ASSVEVTTDTQY
>TRBV12-3/TRBV12-4|TRBJ2-3
ASSKGRRGPGWDTQY
>TRBV2|TRBJ1-5
ASSVDLRSNQPQH
>TRBV29-1|TRBJ2-7
SVTVTYSYEQY
>TRBV29-1|TRBJ2-5
SVGGQGVKTQY
>TRBV12-3/TRBV12-4|TRBJ2-2
ASRPTGTSVGELF
>TRBV4-3|TRBJ2-1
ASSQEAYNEQF
>TRBV6-2/TRBV6-3|TRBJ2-7
ASSYDPYEQY
>TRBV6-6|TRBJ2-1
ASRRQGNEQF
>TRBV6-2/TRBV6-3|TRBJ2-1
ASSYWWGPYNEQF
>TRBV7-9|TRBJ2-7
ASRPDRDVSTYEQY
>TRBV3-1|TRBJ1-2
ASSSRYRGPNYGYT
>TRBV12-3/TRBV12-4|TRBJ1-4
ASSFIGNEKLF
>TRBV9|TRBJ2-5
ASSVAPTSGGKETQY
>TRBV2|TRBJ1-5
ASSGLGVSNQPQH